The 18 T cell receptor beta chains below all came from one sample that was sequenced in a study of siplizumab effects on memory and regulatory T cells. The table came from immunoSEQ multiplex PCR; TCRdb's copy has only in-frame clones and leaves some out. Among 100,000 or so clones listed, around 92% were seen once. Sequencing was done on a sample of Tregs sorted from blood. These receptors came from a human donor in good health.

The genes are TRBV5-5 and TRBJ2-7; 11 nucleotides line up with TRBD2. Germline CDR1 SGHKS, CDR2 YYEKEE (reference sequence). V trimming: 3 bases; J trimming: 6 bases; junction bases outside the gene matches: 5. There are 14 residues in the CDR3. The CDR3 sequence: CASSYPSGRLEQYF. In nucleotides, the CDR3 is TGTGCCAGCAGCTACCCTAGCGGGAGGCTCGAGCAGTACTTC.

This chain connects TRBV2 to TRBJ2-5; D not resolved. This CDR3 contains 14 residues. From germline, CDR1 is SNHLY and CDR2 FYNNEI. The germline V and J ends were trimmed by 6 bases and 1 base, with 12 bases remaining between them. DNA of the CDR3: TGTGCCAGCAGCGTGTATGGGTTCCAAGAGACCCAGTACTTC. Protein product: CASSVYGFQETQYF.

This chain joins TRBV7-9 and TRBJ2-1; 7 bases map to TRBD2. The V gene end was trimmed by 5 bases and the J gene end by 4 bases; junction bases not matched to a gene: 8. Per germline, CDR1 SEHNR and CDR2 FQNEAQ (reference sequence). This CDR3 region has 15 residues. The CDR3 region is CASSQGRREYNEQFF. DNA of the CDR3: TGTGCCAGCAGCCAAGGGCGGCGGGAGTACAATGAGCAGTTCTTC.

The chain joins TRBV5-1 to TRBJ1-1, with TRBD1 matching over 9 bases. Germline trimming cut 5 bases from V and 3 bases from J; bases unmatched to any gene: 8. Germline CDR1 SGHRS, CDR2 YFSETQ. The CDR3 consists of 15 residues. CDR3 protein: CASSPIRTGDTEAFF. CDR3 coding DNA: TGCGCCAGCAGTCCAATTCGGACAGGGGACACTGAAGCTTTCTTT.

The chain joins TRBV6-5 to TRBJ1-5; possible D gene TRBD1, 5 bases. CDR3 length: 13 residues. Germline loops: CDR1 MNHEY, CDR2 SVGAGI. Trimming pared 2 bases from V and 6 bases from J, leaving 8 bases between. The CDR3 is CASSYLGGQPQHF. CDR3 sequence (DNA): TGTGCCAGCAGTTACCTGGGGGGTCAGCCCCAGCATTTT.

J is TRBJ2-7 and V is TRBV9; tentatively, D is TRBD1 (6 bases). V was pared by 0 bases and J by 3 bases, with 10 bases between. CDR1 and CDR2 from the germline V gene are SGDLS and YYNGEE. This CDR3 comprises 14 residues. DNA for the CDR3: TGTGCCAGCAGCGTAGAGGGACATCTCTACGAGCAGTACTTC. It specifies CASSVEGHLYEQYF. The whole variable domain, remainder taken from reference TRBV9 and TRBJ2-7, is DSGVTQTPKHLITATGQRVTLRCSPRSGDLSVYWYQQSLDQGLQFLIQYYNGEERAKGNILERFSAQQFPDLHSELNLSSLELGDSALYFCASSVEGHLYEQYFGPGTRLTVT.

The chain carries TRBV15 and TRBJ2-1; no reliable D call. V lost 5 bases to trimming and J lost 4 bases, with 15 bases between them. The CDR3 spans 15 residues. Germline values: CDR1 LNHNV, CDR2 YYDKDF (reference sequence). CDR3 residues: CATSLGPVKYNEQFF. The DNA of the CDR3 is TGTGCCACCAGCCTCGGACCAGTGAAATACAATGAGCAGTTCTTC.

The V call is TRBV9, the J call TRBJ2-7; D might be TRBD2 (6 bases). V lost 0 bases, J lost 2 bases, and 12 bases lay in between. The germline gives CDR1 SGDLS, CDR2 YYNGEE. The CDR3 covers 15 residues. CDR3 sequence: CASSVEGAGPYEQYF. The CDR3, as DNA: TGTGCCAGCAGCGTAGAGGGCGCGGGACCCTACGAGCAGTACTTC.

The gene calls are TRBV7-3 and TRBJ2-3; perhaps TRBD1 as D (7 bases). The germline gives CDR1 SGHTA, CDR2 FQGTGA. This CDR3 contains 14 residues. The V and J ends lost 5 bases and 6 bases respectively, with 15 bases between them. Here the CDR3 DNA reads TGTGCCAGCAGCCCGACAGGGAGCGGGGATACGCAGTATTTT. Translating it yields CASSPTGSGDTQYF. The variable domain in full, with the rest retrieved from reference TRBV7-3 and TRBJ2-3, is GAGVSQTPSNKVTEKGKYVELRCDPISGHTALYWYRQSLGQGPEFLIYFQGTGAADDSGLPNDRFFAVRPEGSVSTLKIQRTERGDSAVYLCASSPTGSGDTQYFGPGTRLTVL.

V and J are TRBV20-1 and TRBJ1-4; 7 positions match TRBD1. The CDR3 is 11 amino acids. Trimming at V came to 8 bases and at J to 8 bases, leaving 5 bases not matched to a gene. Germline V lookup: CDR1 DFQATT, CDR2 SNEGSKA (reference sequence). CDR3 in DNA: TGCAGTTCAGGGGGAGGCGAAAAACTGTTTTTT. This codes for CSSGGGEKLFF.

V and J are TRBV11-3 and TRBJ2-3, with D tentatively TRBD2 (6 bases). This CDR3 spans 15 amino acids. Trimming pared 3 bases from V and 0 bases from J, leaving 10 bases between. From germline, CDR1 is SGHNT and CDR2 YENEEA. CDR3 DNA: TGTGCCAGCAGCTTCAGCGGGTCTAGCACAGATACGCAGTATTTT. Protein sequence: CASSFSGSSTDTQYF.

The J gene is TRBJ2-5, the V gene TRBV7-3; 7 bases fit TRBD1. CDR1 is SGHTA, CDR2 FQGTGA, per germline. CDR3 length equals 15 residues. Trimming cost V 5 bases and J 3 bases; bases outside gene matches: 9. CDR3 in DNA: TGTGCCAGCAGCGGGGGACAGCCCAACGAAGAGACCCAGTACTTC. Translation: CASSGGQPNEETQYF.

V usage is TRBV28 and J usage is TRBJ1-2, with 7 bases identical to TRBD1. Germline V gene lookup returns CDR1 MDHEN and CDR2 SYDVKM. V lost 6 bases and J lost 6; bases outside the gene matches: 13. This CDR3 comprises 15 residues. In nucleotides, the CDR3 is TGTGCCAGCAGCCCGACAGGGCTTTGGTCGGATGGCTACACCTTC. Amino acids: CASSPTGLWSDGYTF.

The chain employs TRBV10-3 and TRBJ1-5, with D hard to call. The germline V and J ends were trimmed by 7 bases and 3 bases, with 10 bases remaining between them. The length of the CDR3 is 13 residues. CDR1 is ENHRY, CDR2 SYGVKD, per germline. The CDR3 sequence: CAITARVNQPQHF. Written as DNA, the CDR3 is TGTGCCATCACGGCGCGGGTCAATCAGCCCCAGCATTTT.

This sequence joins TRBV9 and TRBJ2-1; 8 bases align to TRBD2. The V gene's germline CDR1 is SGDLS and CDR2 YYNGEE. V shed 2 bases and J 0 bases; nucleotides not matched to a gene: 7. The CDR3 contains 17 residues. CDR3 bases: TGTGCCAGCAGCGTTAACTTAGCGGGGAGCTCCTACAATGAGCAGTTCTTC. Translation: CASSVNLAGSSYNEQFF.

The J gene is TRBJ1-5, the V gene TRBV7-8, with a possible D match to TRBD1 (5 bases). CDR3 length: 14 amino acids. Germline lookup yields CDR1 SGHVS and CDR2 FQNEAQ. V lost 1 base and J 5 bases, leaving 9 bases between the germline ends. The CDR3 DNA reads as TGTGCCAGCAGCTTAGAGGCAGGGTATCAGCCCCAGCATTTT. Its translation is CASSLEAGYQPQHF.

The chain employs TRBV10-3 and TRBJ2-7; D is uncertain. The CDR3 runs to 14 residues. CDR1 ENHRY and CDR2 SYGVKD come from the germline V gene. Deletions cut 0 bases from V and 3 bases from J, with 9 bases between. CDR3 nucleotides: TGTGCCATCAGTGAGTCGAACTCAATCTACGAGCAGTACTTC. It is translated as CAISESNSIYEQYF.

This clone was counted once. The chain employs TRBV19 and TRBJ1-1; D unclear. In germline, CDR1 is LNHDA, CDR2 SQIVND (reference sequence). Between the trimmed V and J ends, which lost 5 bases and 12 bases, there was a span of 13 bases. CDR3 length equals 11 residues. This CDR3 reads CASSFPGHPFF. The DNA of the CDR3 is TGTGCCAGTAGTTTCCCGGGCCATCCTTTCTTT.